This T cell receptor beta chain was captured in a study of vaccination and CD4 T cells after COVID-19 (dated by TCRdb to between 2022 and 2023). Study-wide context: Convalescent patients had a positive SARS-CoV-2 result on nasal swab PCR, and of these patients, nine had mild disease and one had severe disease. In the convalescent cohort there were six males and four females, among whom were two Hispanic individuals, seven Caucasians, two Asians and one multiracial person. Participants got two doses of the Pfizer-BioNTech BNT162b2 vaccine (n=8) or two doses of the Moderna mRNA-1273 vaccine (n=2). Post-COVID blood samples were collected from convalescent patients a median of around 100 days after diagnosis, with a range of roughly 35 to 161 days. Post-vaccine blood samples were taken a median of 72 days after the second vaccine dose, with a range of 14 to 241 days. In roughly 11 COVID-19 convalescent patients and a handful of infection-naive healthy vaccine recipients, the spike-specific CD4+ TCR repertoire before mRNA vaccination was compared with the repertoire after mRNA vaccination. On the study overall, not on this receptor specifically: Among the post-vaccine SARS-CoV-2-reactive clones in convalescent patients, a median approximately 90% showed up only after vaccination, which suggests vaccine-specific priming. Only a relatively small number of convalescent patients were included in the study, and early timepoints following natural infection were not analyzed. The median count of SARS-CoV-2-reactive clonotypes went up from approximately 20 after infection to 30 to 40 after vaccination, although the change was not significant. Of the vaccine-specific clones in convalescent patients, 304 of 307, or nearly all, reacted only to SARS-CoV-2 spike and did not cross-react with common cold coronaviruses.

Library creation used PCR. Instrument on record: Illumina iSeq 100. In the paper's pipeline: Non-productive sequences were filtered out, and CDR3s that did not start with C, did not end with F or W, or were shorter than 7 amino acids were discarded. Similarity between CDR3 sequences was evaluated in R version 3.6.1 using Levenshtein distances (stringdist) and unrooted phylogenetic trees (ape). TCRdb trimmed public reads at Q25 via fastp, called clones via MiXCR and kept in-frame beta chains. Every entry covers one CDR3 protein and lists the most common genes and DNA from its rows. It is TCRdb's table, rather than the study itself, that gives the V and J calls and clone size. Recorded for this sample are 20,000 to 25,000 distinct CDR3 sequences; around 53% of them occurred a single time. Around 1% of the sample goes to the ten largest clones. The convalescent patients' positive SARS-CoV-2 PCR tests were from March to December 2020, which was before the Alpha, Beta and Delta variants emerged in the United States. Ficoll-Paque Plus gradient centrifugation was used to isolate PBMCs from whole blood, and the isolated PBMCs were then either used fresh or cryopreserved at -140C.

From the cysteine through the phenylalanine, the CDR3 covers 13 amino acids. The read is trimmed to its CDR3 DNA, 39 bases read in frame from base 1. CDR1 and CDR2, per the germline V gene, are SQVTM and ANQGSEA. V gives up 7 bases and J gives up 3 bases, and the segment between their germline ends measures 16 bases. Concerning this clonotype: Its target antigen remains unknown. No per-base quality is available; no much larger clone lies one base away.

The receptor's source is a human donor who had recovered from COVID-19. The sequences come from CD4+ T cells from blood, collected before SARS-CoV-2 vaccination. The rearranged chain carries TRBV29-1 and TRBJ2-7; the D segment might be TRBD1 or TRBD2, since each matches 5 bases. The CDR3 is CSATGTVSYEQYF. The DNA sequence is TGCAGCGCCACCGGGACGGTGAGCTACGAGCAGTACTTC.